The TCR beta chain described here comes from a study of metastatic and nonmetastatic thyroid tumors (dated by TCRdb to 2018 to 2021). About the investigation overall: Repertoires from peripheral blood and from tumor or nodule tissue samples of malignant and benign thyroid patients were compared. What the authors observed across the whole study: In both blood and tumor samples, TCR beta diversity was reported to be significantly higher in malignant tumors than in benign nodules.

Compared with germline, V lacks 5 bases and J lacks 0 bases; bases without a gene match: 9. From the cysteine up to the phenylalanine, the CDR3 has a length of 17 residues. Only the CDR3 region is kept as DNA, spanning 51 bases read in frame from base 1. CDR1 SGHTA and CDR2 FQGNSA were looked up in the germline V gene. The library relied on PCR. These reads were obtained on an Illumina HiSeq 4000. The TCR beta-chain CDR3 region of each patient was profiled by high-throughput sequencing. As for the original processing: Drawing on CDR3 differences between clinicopathological groups, the researchers built a classifier meant to tell apart patients with distant-metastatic papillary thyroid cancer. The Shannon index was used to assess repertoire diversity, and the Morisita-Horn index was used to assess tumor-blood repertoire similarity. TCRdb itself trimmed the public reads at Q25 with fastp, ran MiXCR and retained productive beta chains. TCRdb, not the original authors, processed these V and J calls. This sample gives tens of thousands of clones in total; 18% of them show up just once. Together, the top ten hold roughly a tenth of the sample.

No patient had received any treatment before thyroid surgery. The study retrospectively analysed patient clinical samples collected from 2012 to 2018 using T-cell receptor beta sequencing. At least ten counts were recorded for this clone. The clone's antigen remains unknown. No base quality information exists; no much larger clone differs at one position. Sequencing input: blood. This chain joins TRBV7-2 to TRBJ2-1; TRBD1 aligns with 8 central bases. This sequence originates from a female donor with papillary thyroid cancer or a benign thyroid nodule (not recorded which). Some clones in this sample may be carry-over from other donors' samples. The DNA sequence is given as TGTGCCAGCAGCCCAACCTCCGGGACAGGCTCCTACAATGAGCAGTTCTTC. Its amino acids are CASSPTSGTGSYNEQFF.